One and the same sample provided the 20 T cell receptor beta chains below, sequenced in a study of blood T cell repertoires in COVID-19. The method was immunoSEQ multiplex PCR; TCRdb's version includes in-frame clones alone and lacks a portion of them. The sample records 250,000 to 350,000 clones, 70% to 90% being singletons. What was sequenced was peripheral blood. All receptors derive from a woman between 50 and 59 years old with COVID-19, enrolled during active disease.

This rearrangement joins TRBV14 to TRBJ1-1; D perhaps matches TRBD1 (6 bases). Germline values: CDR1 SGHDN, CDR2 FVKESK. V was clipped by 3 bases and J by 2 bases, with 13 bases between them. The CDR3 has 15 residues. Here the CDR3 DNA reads TGTGCCAGCAGCCACCTGACAGGCGTAAACACTGAAGCTTTCTTT. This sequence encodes CASSHLTGVNTEAFF. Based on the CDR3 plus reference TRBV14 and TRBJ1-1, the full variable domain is EAGVTQFPSHSVIEKGQTVTLRCDPISGHDNLYWYRRVMGKEIKFLLHFVKESKQDESGMPNNRFLAERTGGTYSTLKVQPAELEDSGVYFCASSHLTGVNTEAFFGQGTRLTVV.

The CDR3 DNA reads TGTGCCAGCAGCTTACAGGGGGGAGCTAACTATGGCTACACCTTC. Protein sequence: CASSLQGGANYGYTF. V gene TRBV7-8 combines with J gene TRBJ1-2, with TRBD1 matching over 7 bases. The CDR3 has 15 residues. V lost 2 bases and J lost 0; bases outside the gene matches: 3. The V gene's germline CDR1 is SGHVS and CDR2 FQNEAQ.

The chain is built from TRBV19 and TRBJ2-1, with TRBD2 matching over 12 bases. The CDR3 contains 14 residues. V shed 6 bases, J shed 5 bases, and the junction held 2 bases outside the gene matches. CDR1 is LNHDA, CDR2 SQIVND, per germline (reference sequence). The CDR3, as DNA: TGTGCCAGTAGCGGACTAGCGGGGAACAATGAGCAGTTCTTC. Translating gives CASSGLAGNNEQFF.

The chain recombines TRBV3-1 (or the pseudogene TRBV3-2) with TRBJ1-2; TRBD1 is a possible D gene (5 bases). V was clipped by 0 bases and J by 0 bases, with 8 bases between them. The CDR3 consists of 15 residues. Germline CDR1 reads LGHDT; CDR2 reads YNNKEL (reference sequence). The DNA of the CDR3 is TGTGCCAGCAGCCAAGAGTCAGGGACTAACTATGGCTACACCTTC. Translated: CASSQESGTNYGYTF.

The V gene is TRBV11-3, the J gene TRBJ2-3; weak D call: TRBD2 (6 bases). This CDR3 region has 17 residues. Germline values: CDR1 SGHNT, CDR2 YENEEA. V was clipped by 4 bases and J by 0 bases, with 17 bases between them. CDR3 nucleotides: TGTGCCAGCAGCTCCCAATGGATAGCGGAAAGCACAGATACGCAGTATTTT. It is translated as CASSSQWIAESTDTQYF.

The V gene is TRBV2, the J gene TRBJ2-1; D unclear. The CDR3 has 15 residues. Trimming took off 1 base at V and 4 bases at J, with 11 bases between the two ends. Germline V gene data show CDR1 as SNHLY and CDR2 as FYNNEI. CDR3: CASSEVSTSYNEQFF. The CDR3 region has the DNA TGTGCCAGCAGTGAAGTTTCGACATCTTACAATGAGCAGTTCTTC.

The chain's CDR3 is CASSPRFSGGGGEQFF. The CDR3 nucleotides read TGTGCCAGCAGCCCTCGTTTTAGCGGGGGGGGCGGGGAGCAGTTCTTC. V is TRBV3-1 (or the pseudogene TRBV3-2) and J is TRBJ2-1; 11 nucleotides align to TRBD2. The CDR3 has 16 amino acids. The germline CDR1 and CDR2 sequences are LGHDT and YNNKEL (reference sequence). J was trimmed by 10 bases and V by 4 bases; bases with no gene match: 12.

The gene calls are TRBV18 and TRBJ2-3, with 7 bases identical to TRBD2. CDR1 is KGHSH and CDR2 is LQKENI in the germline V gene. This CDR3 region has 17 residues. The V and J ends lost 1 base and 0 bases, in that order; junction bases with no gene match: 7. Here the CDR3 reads CASSPREGRTSTDTQYF. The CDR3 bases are TGTGCCAGCTCACCACGGGAGGGTCGTACTAGCACAGATACGCAGTATTTT.

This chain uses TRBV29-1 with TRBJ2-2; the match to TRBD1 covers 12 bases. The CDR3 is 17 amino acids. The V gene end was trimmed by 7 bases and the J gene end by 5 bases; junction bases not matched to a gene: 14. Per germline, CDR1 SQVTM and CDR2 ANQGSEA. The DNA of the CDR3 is TGCAGCGGCCAAAGCCGAGGGACAGGGGGCAGGACCGGGGAGCTGTTTTTT. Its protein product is CSGQSRGTGGRTGELFF.

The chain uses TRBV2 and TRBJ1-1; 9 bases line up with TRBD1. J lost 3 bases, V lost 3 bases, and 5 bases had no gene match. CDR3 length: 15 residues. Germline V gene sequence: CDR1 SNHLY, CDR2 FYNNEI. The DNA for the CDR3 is TGTGCCAGCAGTGAGACAGGGGGAAGGTACACTGAAGCTTTCTTT. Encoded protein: CASSETGGRYTEAFF.

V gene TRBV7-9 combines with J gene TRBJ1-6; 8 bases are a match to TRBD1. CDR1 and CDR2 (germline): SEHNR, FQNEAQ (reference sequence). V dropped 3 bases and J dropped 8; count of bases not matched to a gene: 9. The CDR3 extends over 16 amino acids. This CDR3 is CASSFSGGPMDSPLHF. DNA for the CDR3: TGTGCCAGCAGCTTCTCAGGGGGCCCCATGGATTCACCCCTCCACTTT.

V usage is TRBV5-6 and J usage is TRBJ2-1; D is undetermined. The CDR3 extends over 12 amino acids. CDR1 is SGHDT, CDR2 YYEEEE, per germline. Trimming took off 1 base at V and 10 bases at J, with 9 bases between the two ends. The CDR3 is CASSLSTAEQFF. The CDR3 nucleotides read TGTGCCAGCAGCTTGTCTACCGCAGAGCAGTTCTTC.

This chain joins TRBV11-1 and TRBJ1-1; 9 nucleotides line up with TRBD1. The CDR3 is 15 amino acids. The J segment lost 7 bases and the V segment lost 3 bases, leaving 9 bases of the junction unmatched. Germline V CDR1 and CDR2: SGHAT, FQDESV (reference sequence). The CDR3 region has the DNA TGTGCCAGCAGCTTCTACGGACAGGGGAGAGGTGAAGCTTTCTTT. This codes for CASSFYGQGRGEAFF.

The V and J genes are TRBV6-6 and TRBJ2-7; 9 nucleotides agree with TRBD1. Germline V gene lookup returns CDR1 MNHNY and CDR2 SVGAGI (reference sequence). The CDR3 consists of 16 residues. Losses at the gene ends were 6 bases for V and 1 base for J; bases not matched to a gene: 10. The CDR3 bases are TGTGCCAGCAGACCTCCCGTTGGGACAGGGTCCTACGAGCAGTACTTC. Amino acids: CASRPPVGTGSYEQYF.

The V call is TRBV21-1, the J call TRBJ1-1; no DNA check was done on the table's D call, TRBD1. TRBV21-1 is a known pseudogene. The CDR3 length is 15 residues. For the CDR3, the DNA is TGTGCCAGCAGCAAGGACAGGGAAGCGAACACTGAAGCTTTCTTT. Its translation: CASSKDREANTEAFF.

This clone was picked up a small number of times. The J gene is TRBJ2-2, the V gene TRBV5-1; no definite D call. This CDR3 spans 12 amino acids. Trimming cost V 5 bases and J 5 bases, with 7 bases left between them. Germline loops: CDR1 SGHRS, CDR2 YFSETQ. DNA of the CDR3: TGCGCCAGCAGGCCCGAGACCGGGGAGCTGTTTTTT. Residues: CASRPETGELFF. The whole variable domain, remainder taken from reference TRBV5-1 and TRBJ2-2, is KAGVTQTPRYLIKTRGQQVTLSCSPISGHRSVSWYQQTPGQGLQFLFEYFSETQRNKGNFPGRFSGRQFSNSRSEMNVSTLELGDSALYLCASRPETGELFFGEGSRLTVL.

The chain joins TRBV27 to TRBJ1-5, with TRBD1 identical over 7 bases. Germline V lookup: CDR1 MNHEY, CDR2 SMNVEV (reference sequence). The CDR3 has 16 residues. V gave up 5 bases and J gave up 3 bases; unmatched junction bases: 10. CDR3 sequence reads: CASSPQTGKVNQPQHF. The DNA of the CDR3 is TGTGCCAGCAGTCCACAGACAGGGAAGGTCAATCAGCCCCAGCATTTT.

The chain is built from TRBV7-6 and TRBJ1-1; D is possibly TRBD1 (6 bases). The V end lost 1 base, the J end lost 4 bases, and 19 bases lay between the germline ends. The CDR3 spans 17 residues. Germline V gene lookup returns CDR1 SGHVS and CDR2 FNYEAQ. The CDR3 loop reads CASSLGSGGGGVTEAFF. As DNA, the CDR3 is TGTGCCAGCAGCTTAGGTTCTGGGGGCGGAGGAGTCACTGAAGCTTTCTTT.

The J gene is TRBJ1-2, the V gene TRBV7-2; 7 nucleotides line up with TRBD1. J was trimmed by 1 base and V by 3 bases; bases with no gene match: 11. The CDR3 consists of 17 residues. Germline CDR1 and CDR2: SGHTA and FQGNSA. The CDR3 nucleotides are TGTGCCAGCAGCTTCTTAATTGACAGGGTTCTTAACTATGGCTACACCTTC. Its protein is CASSFLIDRVLNYGYTF.

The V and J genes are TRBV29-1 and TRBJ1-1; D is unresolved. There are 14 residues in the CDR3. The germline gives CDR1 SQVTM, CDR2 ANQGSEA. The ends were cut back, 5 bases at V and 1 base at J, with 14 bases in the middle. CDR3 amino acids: CSVTSSVRNTEAFF. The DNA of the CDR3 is TGCAGCGTTACCTCAAGCGTCAGGAACACTGAAGCTTTCTTT.